What follows are 14 T cell receptor beta chains derived from one specimen sequenced in a study of control samples from healthy donors and cancer patients. The assay was immunoSEQ multiplex PCR, and TCRdb's table has in-frame clones only and misses some. The table lists more than 85,000 clones, around nine tenths of them singletons. Sequenced sample: blood. The receptors were gathered from a human donor in good health. The donor label of this sample is uncertain.

The chain links TRBV24-1 to TRBJ2-5; 8 nucleotides align to TRBD1. The CDR3 runs 15 residues. Looked up from germline, CDR1 is KGHDR and CDR2 is SFDVKD. V dropped 4 bases and J dropped 2; count of bases not matched to a gene: 5. CDR3 loop: CATSEPGQGQETQYF. In nucleotides, the CDR3 is TGTGCCACCAGTGAGCCTGGACAGGGTCAAGAGACCCAGTACTTC.

V and J are TRBV7-2 and TRBJ1-1; D ambiguous. Germline values: CDR1 SGHTA, CDR2 FQGNSA. The CDR3 spans 14 residues. V was pared by 5 bases and J by 5 bases, with 15 bases between. In DNA, the CDR3 is TGTGCCAGCAGCCAGGACCATGCGGATACTGAAGCTTTCTTT. Its translation: CASSQDHADTEAFF. The complete variable domain, with remaining parts taken from reference TRBV7-2 and TRBJ1-1, reads GAGVSQSPSNKVTEKGKDVELRCDPISGHTALYWYRQSLGQGLEFLIYFQGNSAPDKSGLPSDRFSAERTGGSVSTLTIQRTQQEDSAVYLCASSQDHADTEAFFGQGTRLTVV.

The J gene is TRBJ2-1, the V gene TRBV2; a possible D gene is TRBD1 (6 bases). V lost 6 bases to trimming and J lost 4 bases, with 13 bases between them. Germline-derived CDR1 and CDR2 are SNHLY and FYNNEI. This CDR3 is built from 14 residues. CDR3 in DNA: TGTGCCAGCAGGACAGGTCCCAAATACAATGAGCAGTTCTTC. It codes for CASRTGPKYNEQFF.

The rearrangement joins TRBV18 to TRBJ1-4, with 7 bases that match TRBD1. With V trimmed by 2 bases and J by 0 bases, 9 bases remained unmatched. The germline V gene has CDR1 KGHSH and CDR2 LQKENI. This CDR3 comprises 18 residues. CDR3 bases: TGTGCCAGCTCACCAAAACAGGGGAAAAGGACAACTAATGAAAAACTGTTTTTT. Translated, it gives CASSPKQGKRTTNEKLFF.

As concerns this clone: One end of the junction fails to match germline, which may point to a read error. This chain joins TRBV13 and TRBJ1-2; D is possibly TRBD1 (6 bases). The germline CDR1 and CDR2 sequences are PRHDT and FYEKMQ (reference sequence). This CDR3 spans 15 amino acids. This CDR3 is CASNLVGRGANGYTF. In nucleotides, the CDR3 is TGTGCCAGCAACTTAGTTGGCAGGGGCGCGAATGGCTACACCTTC. Filled out from reference TRBV13 and TRBJ1-2, the complete variable domain reads AAGVIQSPRHLIKEKRETATLKCYPIPRHDTVYWYQQGPGQDPQFLISFYEKMQSDKGSIPDRFSAQQFSDYHSELNMSSLELGDSALYFCASNLVGRGANGYTFGSGTRLTVV.

The chain uses TRBV9 and TRBJ2-2; D may be TRBD1 (6 bases). CDR1 SGDLS and CDR2 YYNGEE come from the germline V gene. This CDR3 has 17 residues. V shed 4 bases and J shed 2 bases, with 18 bases lying between them. In DNA form, the CDR3 reads TGTGCCAGCAGCCCCCAAAGACTCAGGGGTAACACCGGGGAGCTGTTTTTT. It encodes CASSPQRLRGNTGELFF. The variable domain in full, completed from reference TRBV9 and TRBJ2-2, reads DSGVTQTPKHLITATGQRVTLRCSPRSGDLSVYWYQQSLDQGLQFLIQYYNGEERAKGNILERFSAQQFPDLHSELNLSSLELGDSALYFCASSPQRLRGNTGELFFGEGSRLTVL.

The gene calls are TRBV12-2 and TRBJ2-7. TRBV12-2 is described as a pseudogene. This CDR3 spans 15 amino acids. The DNA of the CDR3 is TGTGCAAGTCGCCCACGGAAGAAGAAAGCCTACGAGCAGTACTTC. Amino acids: CASRPRKKKAYEQYF.

The V and J genes are TRBV5-1 and TRBJ1-3; TRBD1 might be the D (5 bases). The CDR3 consists of 14 residues. V was shortened by 2 bases and J by 3 bases, with 9 bases between the two germline ends. Germline assignment: CDR1 SGHRS and CDR2 YFSETQ. Here the CDR3 DNA reads TGCGCCAGCAGCTTCGCGACAGATGGAAACACCATATATTTT. It translates to CASSFATDGNTIYF.

The chain joins TRBV28 to TRBJ1-1, with D tentatively TRBD1 (6 bases). The CDR3 sequence is 17 residues long. V gave up 5 bases and J gave up 3 bases, with 22 bases separating them. The germline V gene has CDR1 MDHEN and CDR2 SYDVKM. DNA of the CDR3: TGTGCCAGCAGTGAAGAGCCGGGACATACCATGTACACTGAAGCTTTCTTT. Amino acids: CASSEEPGHTMYTEAFF. Full variable domain (rest looked up from reference TRBV28 and TRBJ1-1): DVKVTQSSRYLVKRTGEKVFLECVQDMDHENMFWYRQDPGLGLRLIYFSYDVKMKEKGDIPEGYSVSREKKERFSLILESASTNQTSMYLCASSEEPGHTMYTEAFFGQGTRLTVV.

This sequence joins TRBV5-1 and TRBJ1-5; a weak D match, TRBD1 (6 bases). Trimming removed 4 bases at V and 1 base at J, with 9 bases between. The CDR3 spans 14 residues. CDR1 SGHRS and CDR2 YFSETQ come from the germline V gene. CDR3 in amino acids: CASSVGGSNQPQHF. The DNA for the CDR3 is TGCGCCAGCAGCGTAGGGGGGAGCAATCAGCCCCAGCATTTT.

The chain employs TRBV9 and TRBJ2-2; no definite D call. The V gene's germline CDR1 is SGDLS and CDR2 YYNGEE. This CDR3 is built from 13 residues. V was pared by 0 bases and J by 4 bases, with 4 bases between. CDR3 sequence: CASSVGLTGELFF. CDR3 coding DNA: TGTGCCAGCAGCGTAGGGCTCACCGGGGAGCTGTTTTTT.

V is TRBV24-1 and J is TRBJ2-7, with 8 bases aligning to TRBD1. The CDR3 totals 13 residues. Germline CDR1 KGHDR, CDR2 SFDVKD. J lost 11 bases, V lost 4 bases, and 9 bases had no gene match. CDR3 coding DNA: TGTGCCACCAGTGACCGGGGGACAGGAATCAAGTACTTC. It specifies CATSDRGTGIKYF.

The gene calls are TRBV7-6 and TRBJ2-2; 7 nucleotides line up with TRBD2. V was pared by 4 bases and J by 6 bases, with 11 bases of the junction left unmatched. The CDR3 extends over 16 amino acids. Germline CDR1 SGHVS, CDR2 FNYEAQ. This CDR3 is CASSYLGGFASGELFF. The DNA for the CDR3 is TGTGCCAGCAGCTATTTGGGGGGGTTTGCTTCCGGGGAGCTGTTTTTT.

This chain connects TRBV18 to TRBJ2-7; D gene uncertain. V was clipped by 1 base and J by 0 bases, with 7 bases between them. The germline V gene has CDR1 KGHSH and CDR2 LQKENI. The CDR3 extends over 14 amino acids. The CDR3 DNA sequence: TGTGCCAGCTCACCACAGAGAGTCTCCTACGAGCAGTACTTC. The encoded protein is CASSPQRVSYEQYF.